Below, 24 T cell receptor beta chains from the same sample are listed, as sequenced in a study of cytomegalovirus exposure and HLA in healthy donors. PCR primers comprised 60 Vbeta and 13 Jbeta primers. TCRdb's copy holds only in-frame clones and misses some; the assay was immunoSEQ multiplex PCR. The sample consists of 200,000 or so clones, approximately 80% of them appearing once. Sequencing input: PBMCs. The source of these receptors is a woman aged 18-29 years in good health and CMV-seropositive.

V and J are TRBV7-9 and TRBJ1-1; D uncertain. The CDR3 runs to 12 residues. V lost 3 bases to trimming and J lost 8 bases, with 10 bases between them. Germline lookup yields CDR1 SEHNR and CDR2 FQNEAQ (reference sequence). In DNA, the CDR3 is TGTGCCAGCAGCTTGACACAGTGGGAAGCTTTCTTT. Protein product: CASSLTQWEAFF.

The J gene is TRBJ2-1, the V gene TRBV11-3; the D gene is possibly TRBD1 (6 bases). In germline, CDR1 is SGHNT, CDR2 YENEEA. CDR3 length: 12 residues. Between the trimmed V and J ends, which lost 6 bases and 6 bases, there was a span of 9 bases. This CDR3 is CASRAGANEQFF. The CDR3 DNA follows: TGTGCCAGCAGGGCAGGGGCCAATGAGCAGTTCTTC.

The rearrangement links TRBV5-1 to TRBJ2-7; D gene ambiguous. V dropped 0 bases and J dropped 0 bases, with 10 bases sitting between them. CDR1 is SGHRS, CDR2 YFSETQ, per germline. The CDR3 totals 15 residues. DNA for the CDR3: TGCGCCAGCAGCTTGGGGAGATTCAGCTCCTACGAGCAGTACTTC. It codes for CASSLGRFSSYEQYF.

The V call is TRBV4-3, the J call TRBJ1-6, with D maybe TRBD1 (5 bases). The CDR3 totals 15 residues. Germline-derived CDR1 and CDR2 are LGHNA and YSLEER. Trimming left V 2 bases short and J 10 bases short, with 15 bases between. CDR3 region: CASSQIRQTHSPLHF. The CDR3 region has the DNA TGCGCCAGCAGCCAAATCCGACAGACGCACTCACCCCTCCACTTT.

The chain uses TRBV30 and TRBJ2-3, with a tentative D call TRBD2 (5 bases). CDR1 and CDR2 from the germline V gene are GTSNPN and SVGIG (reference sequence). The CDR3 sequence is 15 residues long. V shed 5 bases and J shed 0 bases, with 15 bases lying between them. CDR3 in DNA: TGTGCCTGGGGGAGAAGCGTAACTAGCACAGATACGCAGTATTTT. Translating gives CAWGRSVTSTDTQYF.

The V gene is TRBV28, the J gene TRBJ1-4, with D hard to call. The germline CDR1 and CDR2 sequences are MDHEN and SYDVKM. The V end was cut by 8 bases, the J end by 0 bases, with 4 bases between. The CDR3 length is 12 residues. For the CDR3, the DNA is TGTGCCAGCTCTGCAACTAATGAAAAACTGTTTTTT. Translating it yields CASSATNEKLFF.

The V gene is TRBV28, the J gene TRBJ2-3, with D possibly matching TRBD1 (5 bases). This CDR3 contains 15 residues. Trimming left V 1 base short and J 6 bases short, with 14 bases between. CDR1 is MDHEN and CDR2 is SYDVKM in the germline V gene. CDR3 sequence: CASSLYQGGDDTQYF. CDR3 nucleotide sequence: TGTGCCAGCAGTTTATACCAGGGTGGTGATGATACGCAGTATTTT.

This chain connects TRBV9 to TRBJ1-2, with 8 bases aligning to TRBD1. This CDR3 is built from 16 residues. With V trimmed by 0 bases and J by 0 bases, 4 bases remained unmatched. Germline CDR1 reads SGDLS; CDR2 reads YYNGEE. CDR3 in amino acids: CASSVVGTGPNYGYTF. The CDR3, as DNA: TGTGCCAGCAGCGTAGTTGGGACAGGTCCTAACTATGGCTACACCTTC.

This clone came up a few times. The chain couples TRBV19 to TRBJ1-5; the D is unclear. The CDR3 contains 16 residues. With 3 bases removed from V and 3 bases from J, the gap between germline ends came to 15 bases. Germline CDR1 LNHDA, CDR2 SQIVND (reference sequence). The CDR3 reads CASSIRSVYSNQPQHF. The CDR3 region has the DNA TGTGCCAGTAGTATTCGGAGCGTATACTCCAATCAGCCCCAGCATTTT.

This clone was counted a few times. The chain links TRBV28 to TRBJ2-1; 11 bases map to TRBD2. Germline values: CDR1 MDHEN, CDR2 SYDVKM. The CDR3 has 15 residues. V lost 6 bases and J lost 10; bases outside the gene matches: 11. The CDR3 bases are TGTGCCAGCAGACAAACTAGCGGGGGCCGGGGCGAGCAGTTCTTC. Protein sequence: CASRQTSGGRGEQFF.

The chain is built from TRBV30 and TRBJ2-7; D unresolved. This CDR3 comprises 12 residues. Trimming left V 1 base short and J 3 bases short, with 7 bases between. Germline lookup yields CDR1 GTSNPN and CDR2 SVGIG (reference sequence). CDR3 sequence (DNA): TGTGCCTGGAGTGATCTGGACTACGAGCAGTACGTC. It encodes CAWSDLDYEQYV.

This rearrangement joins TRBV30 to TRBJ1-3; D possibly corresponds to TRBD1 (5 bases). Trimming shortened V by 1 base and J by 0 bases, and 7 bases separated the two germline ends. CDR1 and CDR2 from the germline V gene are GTSNPN and SVGIG (reference sequence). The CDR3 sequence is 14 residues long. The CDR3 is CAWSATASGNTIYF. The DNA of the CDR3 is TGTGCCTGGAGTGCGACAGCCTCTGGAAACACCATATATTTT. Filled out from reference TRBV30 and TRBJ1-3, the complete variable domain reads SQTIHQWPATLVQPVGSPLSLECTVEGTSNPNLYWYRQAAGRGLQLLFYSVGIGQISSEVPQNLSASRPQDRQFILSSKKLLLSDSGFYLCAWSATASGNTIYFGEGSWLTVV.

This chain links TRBV9 with TRBJ2-7; D remains ambiguous. Per germline, CDR1 SGDLS and CDR2 YYNGEE. CDR3 length equals 12 residues. V was cut by 3 bases and J by 0 bases, with 4 bases left in between. CDR3: CASSGSSYEQYV. The CDR3 DNA is TGTGCCAGCAGCGGGAGCTCCTACGAGCAGTACGTC.

The genes are TRBV19 and TRBJ1-2, with unresolved D. The CDR3 spans 14 residues. The ends were cut back, 6 bases at V and 0 bases at J, with 11 bases in the middle. Germline values: CDR1 LNHDA, CDR2 SQIVND (reference sequence). The CDR3 bases are TGTGCCAGTAGATACCCCGGGGCTAACTATGGCTACACCTTC. It encodes CASRYPGANYGYTF.

This clone appeared a few times. The V call is TRBV2, the J call TRBJ1-6; 9 bases match TRBD1. Trimming took 4 bases from V and 8 from J; bases not matched to a gene: 6. The germline CDR1 and CDR2 sequences are SNHLY and FYNNEI. The CDR3 is made up of 15 amino acids. The CDR3 region is CASSALGQGHSPLHF. The CDR3 DNA follows: TGTGCCAGCAGTGCCCTGGGACAGGGACATTCACCCCTCCACTTT.

J is TRBJ2-1 and V is TRBV7-2; D ambiguous. Germline V gene data show CDR1 as SGHTA and CDR2 as FQGNSA. The CDR3 spans 12 residues. The V end was cut by 1 base, the J end by 7 bases, with 5 bases between. The CDR3 bases are TGTGCCAGCAGCTTAGGTCTGAATGAGCAGTTCTTC. As protein: CASSLGLNEQFF.

The rearrangement joins TRBV6-5 to TRBJ1-2; 7 positions match TRBD1. Looked up from germline, CDR1 is MNHEY and CDR2 is SVGAGI. Trimming at V came to 6 bases and at J to 7 bases, leaving 14 bases not matched to a gene. The CDR3 totals 15 residues. This CDR3 reads CASSPGGGLRSGYTF. The CDR3, as DNA: TGTGCCAGCAGCCCCGGAGGGGGCTTACGGAGTGGCTACACCTTC.

This clone came up a few times. This chain connects TRBV4-2 to TRBJ2-2; D unresolved. Per the germline V gene, CDR1 is LGHNA and CDR2 is YNFKEQ. V was clipped by 0 bases and J by 9 bases, with 8 bases between them. The CDR3 length is 13 residues. The CDR3 coding sequence is TGTGCCAGCAGCCAAGATTGGGCTAGGGAGCTGTTTTTT. Translating gives CASSQDWARELFF.

CDR3 bases: TGTGCCAGCAGCTTAGCGGGGGGGCGGAACGAGCAGTACTTC. Its translation is CASSLAGGRNEQYF. The rearrangement uses TRBV7-3 and TRBJ2-7; 9 nucleotides align to TRBD2. The germline V gene encodes CDR1 SGHTA and CDR2 FQGTGA. This CDR3 is built from 14 residues. V was clipped by 2 bases and J by 5 bases; unmatched bases: 4.

The chain combines TRBV5-1 with TRBJ2-6; D is ambiguous. V lost 0 bases to trimming and J lost 4 bases, with 5 bases between them. The V gene's germline CDR1 is SGHRS and CDR2 YFSETQ. CDR3 size: 14 residues. The CDR3 DNA reads TGCGCCAGCAGCTTGGCCGTAGGGGCCAACGTCCTGACTTTC. As protein: CASSLAVGANVLTF. Variable domain in full (rest from reference TRBV5-1 and TRBJ2-6): KAGVTQTPRYLIKTRGQQVTLSCSPISGHRSVSWYQQTPGQGLQFLFEYFSETQRNKGNFPGRFSGRQFSNSRSEMNVSTLELGDSALYLCASSLAVGANVLTFGAGSRLTVL.

The V and J genes are TRBV6-1 and TRBJ2-4; 7 nucleotides align to TRBD1. The junction had 13 bases not matched to a gene; V was cut back by 6 bases and J by 8 bases. The CDR3 is 15 amino acids. CDR1 and CDR2 from the germline V gene are MNHNS and SASEGT. The DNA of the CDR3 is TGTGCCAGCAGGCAAGAGGGAAGGGGGCAATACATTCAGTACTTC. Encoded protein: CASRQEGRGQYIQYF.

This clone has a handful of counts. This chain connects TRBV6-1 to TRBJ1-3, with 7 bases matching TRBD1. Germline V gene sequence: CDR1 MNHNS, CDR2 SASEGT. The CDR3 is 15 residues long. The J segment lost 3 bases and the V segment lost 2 bases, leaving 4 bases of the junction unmatched. CDR3 in amino acids: CASSEPGTVGNTIYF. CDR3 in DNA: TGTGCCAGCAGTGAACCCGGGACAGTTGGAAACACCATATATTTT.

V is TRBV27 and J is TRBJ1-4, with D possibly TRBD1 on 6 matching bases. Trimming took 6 bases from V and 0 from J, leaving 14 bases between them. Germline V gene sequence: CDR1 MNHEY, CDR2 SMNVEV (reference sequence). This CDR3 comprises 16 residues. CDR3 in amino acids: CASRTRGLATNEKLFF. In DNA, the CDR3 is TGTGCCAGCAGAACGAGGGGGTTGGCAACTAATGAAAAACTGTTTTTT.

Only a few counts were recorded for this clone. The chain has TRBV6-1 and TRBJ1-1; D remains ambiguous. V was cut by 3 bases and J by 4 bases, with 12 bases left in between. Germline V lookup: CDR1 MNHNS, CDR2 SASEGT. This CDR3 has 14 amino acids. The CDR3 DNA follows: TGTGCCAGCAGTGATGCAGCGGGTGGCACTGAAGCTTTCTTT. Encoded protein: CASSDAAGGTEAFF.